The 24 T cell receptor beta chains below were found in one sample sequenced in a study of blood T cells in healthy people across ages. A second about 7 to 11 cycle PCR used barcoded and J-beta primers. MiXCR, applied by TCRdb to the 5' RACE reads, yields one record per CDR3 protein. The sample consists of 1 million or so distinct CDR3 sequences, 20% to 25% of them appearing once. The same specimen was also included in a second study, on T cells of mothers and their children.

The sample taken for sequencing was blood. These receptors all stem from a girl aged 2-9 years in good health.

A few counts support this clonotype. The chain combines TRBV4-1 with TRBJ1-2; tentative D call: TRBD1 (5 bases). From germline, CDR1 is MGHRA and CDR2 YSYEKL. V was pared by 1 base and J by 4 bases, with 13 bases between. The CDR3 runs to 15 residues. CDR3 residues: CASSQAWAGFYGYTF. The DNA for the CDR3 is TGCGCCAGCAGCCAAGCCTGGGCAGGGTTCTATGGCTACACCTTC.

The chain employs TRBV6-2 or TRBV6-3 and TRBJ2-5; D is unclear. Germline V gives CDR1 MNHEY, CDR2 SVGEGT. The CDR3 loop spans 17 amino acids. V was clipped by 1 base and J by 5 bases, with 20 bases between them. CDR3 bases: TGTGCCAGCAGTTACTTTTCGGCAGGAGACCCAGAGGAGACCCAGTACTTC. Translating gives CASSYFSAGDPEETQYF.

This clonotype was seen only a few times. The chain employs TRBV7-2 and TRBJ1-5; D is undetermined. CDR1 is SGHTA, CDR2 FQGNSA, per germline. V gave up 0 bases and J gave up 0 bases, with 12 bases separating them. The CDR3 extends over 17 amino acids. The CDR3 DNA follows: TGTGCCAGCAGCTTAGCGCGGGCAGGCTATAGCAATCAGCCCCAGCATTTT. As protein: CASSLARAGYSNQPQHF.

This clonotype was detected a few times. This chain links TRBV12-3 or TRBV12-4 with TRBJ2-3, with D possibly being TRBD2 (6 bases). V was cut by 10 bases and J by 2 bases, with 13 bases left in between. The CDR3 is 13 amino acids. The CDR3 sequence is CATRGTNTDTQYF. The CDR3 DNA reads TGTGCCACCCGGGGGACCAACACAGATACGCAGTATTTT.

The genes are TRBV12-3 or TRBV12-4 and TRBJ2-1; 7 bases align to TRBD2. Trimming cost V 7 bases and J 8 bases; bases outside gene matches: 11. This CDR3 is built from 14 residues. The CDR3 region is CASIGRGLGYEQFF. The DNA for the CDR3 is TGTGCCAGCATAGGGAGGGGCCTCGGGTATGAGCAGTTCTTC.

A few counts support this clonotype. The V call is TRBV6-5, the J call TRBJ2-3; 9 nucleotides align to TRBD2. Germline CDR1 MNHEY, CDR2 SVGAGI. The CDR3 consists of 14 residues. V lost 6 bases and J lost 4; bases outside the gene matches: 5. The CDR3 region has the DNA TGTGCCAGCAGAGTAGCGGGAGTAGCAGATACGCAGTATTTT. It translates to CASRVAGVADTQYF.

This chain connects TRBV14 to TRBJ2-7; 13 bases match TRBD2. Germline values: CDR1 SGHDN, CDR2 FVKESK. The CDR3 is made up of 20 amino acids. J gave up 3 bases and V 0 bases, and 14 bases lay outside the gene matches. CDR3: CASSQDESGLAGAPDYEQYF. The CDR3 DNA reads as TGTGCCAGCAGCCAAGATGAAAGTGGACTAGCGGGAGCCCCAGACTACGAGCAGTACTTC.

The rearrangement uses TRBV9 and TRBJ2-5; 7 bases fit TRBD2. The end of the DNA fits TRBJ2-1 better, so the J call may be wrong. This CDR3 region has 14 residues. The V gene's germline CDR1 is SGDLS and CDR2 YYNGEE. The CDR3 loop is CASSPLTSRNEQFF. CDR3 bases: TGTGCCAGCAGCCCCTTGACTAGCAGGAATGAGCAGTTCTTC.

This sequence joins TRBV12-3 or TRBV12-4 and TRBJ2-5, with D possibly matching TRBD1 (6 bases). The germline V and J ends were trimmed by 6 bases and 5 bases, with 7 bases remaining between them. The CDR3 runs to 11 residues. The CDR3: CASRQGETQYF. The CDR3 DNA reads TGTGCCAGCAGGCAGGGGGAGACCCAGTACTTC.

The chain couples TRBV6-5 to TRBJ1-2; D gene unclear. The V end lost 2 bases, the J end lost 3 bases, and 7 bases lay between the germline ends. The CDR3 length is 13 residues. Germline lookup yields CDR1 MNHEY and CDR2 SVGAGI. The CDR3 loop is CASSYSEDYGYTF. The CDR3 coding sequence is TGTGCCAGCAGTTACAGTGAGGACTATGGCTACACCTTC.

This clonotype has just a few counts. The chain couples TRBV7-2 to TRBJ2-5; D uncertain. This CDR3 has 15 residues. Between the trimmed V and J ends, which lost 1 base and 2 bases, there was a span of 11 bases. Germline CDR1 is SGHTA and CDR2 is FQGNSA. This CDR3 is CASSLVYQLQETQYF. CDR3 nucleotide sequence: TGTGCCAGCAGCTTAGTGTATCAGTTACAAGAGACCCAGTACTTC. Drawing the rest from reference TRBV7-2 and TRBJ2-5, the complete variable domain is GAGVSQSPSNKVTEKGKDVELRCDPISGHTALYWYRQSLGQGLEFLIYFQGNSAPDKSGLPSDRFSAERTGGSVSTLTIQRTQQEDSAVYLCASSLVYQLQETQYFGPGTRLLVL.

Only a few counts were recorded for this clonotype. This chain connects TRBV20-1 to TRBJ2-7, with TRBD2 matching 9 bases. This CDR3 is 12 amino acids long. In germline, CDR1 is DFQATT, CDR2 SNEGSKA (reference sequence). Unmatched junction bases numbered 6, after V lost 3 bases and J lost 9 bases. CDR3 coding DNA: TGCAGTGCTAGGTCTAGCGGGGATACGCAGTACTTC. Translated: CSARSSGDTQYF.

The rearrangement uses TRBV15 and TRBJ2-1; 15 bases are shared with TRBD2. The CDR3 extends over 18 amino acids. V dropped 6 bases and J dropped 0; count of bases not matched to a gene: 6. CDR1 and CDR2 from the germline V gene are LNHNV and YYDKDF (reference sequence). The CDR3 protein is CATSRGLAGGFSYNEQFF. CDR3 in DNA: TGTGCCACCAGTCGGGGACTAGCGGGAGGTTTCTCCTACAATGAGCAGTTCTTC.

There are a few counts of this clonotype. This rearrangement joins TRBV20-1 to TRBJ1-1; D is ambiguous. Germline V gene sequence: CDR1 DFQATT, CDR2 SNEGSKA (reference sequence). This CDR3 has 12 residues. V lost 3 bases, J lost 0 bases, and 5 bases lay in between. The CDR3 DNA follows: TGCAGTGCTAGGTCCCTGAACACTGAAGCTTTCTTT. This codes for CSARSLNTEAFF.

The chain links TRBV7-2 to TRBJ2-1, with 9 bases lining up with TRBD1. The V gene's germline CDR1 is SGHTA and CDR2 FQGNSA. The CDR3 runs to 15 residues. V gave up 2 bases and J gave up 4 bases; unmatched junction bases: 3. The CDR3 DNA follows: TGTGCCAGCAGCTTAATGGGACAGGGTTACAATGAGCAGTTCTTC. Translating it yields CASSLMGQGYNEQFF. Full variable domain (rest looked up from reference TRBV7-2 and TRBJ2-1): GAGVSQSPSNKVTEKGKDVELRCDPISGHTALYWYRQSLGQGLEFLIYFQGNSAPDKSGLPSDRFSAERTGGSVSTLTIQRTQQEDSAVYLCASSLMGQGYNEQFFGPGTRLTVL.

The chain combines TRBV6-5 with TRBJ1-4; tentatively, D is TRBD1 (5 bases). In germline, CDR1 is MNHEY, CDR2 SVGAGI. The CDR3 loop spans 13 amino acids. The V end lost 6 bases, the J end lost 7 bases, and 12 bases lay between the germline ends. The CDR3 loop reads CASRDGGSEKLFF. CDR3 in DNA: TGTGCCAGCAGGGATGGGGGGTCTGAAAAACTGTTTTTT.

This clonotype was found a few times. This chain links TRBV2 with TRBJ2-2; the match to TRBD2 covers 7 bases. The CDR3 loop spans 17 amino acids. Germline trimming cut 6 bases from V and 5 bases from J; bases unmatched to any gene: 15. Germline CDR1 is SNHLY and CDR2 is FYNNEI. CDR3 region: CASSPPRAGVETGELFF. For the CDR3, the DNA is TGTGCCAGCAGCCCCCCGCGGGCGGGAGTAGAGACCGGGGAGCTGTTTTTT.

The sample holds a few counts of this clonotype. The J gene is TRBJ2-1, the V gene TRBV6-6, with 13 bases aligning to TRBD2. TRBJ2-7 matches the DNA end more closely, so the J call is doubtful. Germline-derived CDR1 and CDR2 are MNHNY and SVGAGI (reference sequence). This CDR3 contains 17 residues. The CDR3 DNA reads TGTGCCAGCACCCCAGTCGACACTAGCGGGGGGGCGTTGGAGCAGTACTTC. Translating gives CASTPVDTSGGALEQYF.

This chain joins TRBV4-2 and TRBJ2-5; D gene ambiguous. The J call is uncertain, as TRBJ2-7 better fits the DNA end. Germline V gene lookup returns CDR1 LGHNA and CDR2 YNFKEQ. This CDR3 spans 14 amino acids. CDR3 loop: CASTNSSFTYEQYF. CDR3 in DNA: TGTGCCAGCACAAATTCTAGTTTCACCTACGAGCAGTACTTC.

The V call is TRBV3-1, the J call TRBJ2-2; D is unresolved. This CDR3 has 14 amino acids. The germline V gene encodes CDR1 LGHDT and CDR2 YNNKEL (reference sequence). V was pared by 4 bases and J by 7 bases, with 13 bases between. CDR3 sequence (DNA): TGTGCCAGCAGCCCTGCAGCCTTAGGCGGGGAGCTGTTTTTT. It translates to CASSPAALGGELFF.

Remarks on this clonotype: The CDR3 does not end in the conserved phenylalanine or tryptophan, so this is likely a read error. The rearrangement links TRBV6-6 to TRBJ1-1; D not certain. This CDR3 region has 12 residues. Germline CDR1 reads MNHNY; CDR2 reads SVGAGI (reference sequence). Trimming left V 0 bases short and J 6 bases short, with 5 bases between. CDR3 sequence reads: CASSYSGSEAFS. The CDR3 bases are TGTGCCAGCAGTTACTCAGGGTCTGAAGCTTTCTCT.

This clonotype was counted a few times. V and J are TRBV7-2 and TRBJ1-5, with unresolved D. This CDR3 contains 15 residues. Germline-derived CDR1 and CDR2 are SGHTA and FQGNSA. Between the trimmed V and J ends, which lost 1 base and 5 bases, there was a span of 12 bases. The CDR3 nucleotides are TGTGCCAGCAGCTTAGATATCCGGACGTATCAGCCCCAGCATTTT. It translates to CASSLDIRTYQPQHF.

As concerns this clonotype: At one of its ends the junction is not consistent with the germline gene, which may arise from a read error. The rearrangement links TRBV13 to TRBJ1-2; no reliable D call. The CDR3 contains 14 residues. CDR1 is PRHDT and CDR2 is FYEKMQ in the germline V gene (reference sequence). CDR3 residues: CASSLGTAYYGYTF. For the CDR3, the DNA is TGCGCCAGCAGCTTAGGTACAGCCTACTATGGCTACACCTTC.

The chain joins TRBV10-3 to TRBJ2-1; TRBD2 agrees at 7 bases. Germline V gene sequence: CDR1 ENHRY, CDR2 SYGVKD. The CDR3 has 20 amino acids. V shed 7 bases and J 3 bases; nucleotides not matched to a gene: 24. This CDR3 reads CAITRGSGIIWRNYYNEQFF. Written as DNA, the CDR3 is TGTGCCATCACCCGTGGGAGCGGGATTATCTGGCGCAACTACTACAATGAGCAGTTCTTC.